The 14 T cell receptor beta chains below come from one sample, sequenced in a study of blood T cell repertoires in COVID-19 (dated by TCRdb to the early 2020s). The library was generated by the immunoSEQ multiplex PCR assay. Drawn from immuneACCESS, this table holds only the in-frame rearrangements with V and J called that TCRdb kept. Clones are partly lost; checked studies trace under half to an unresolved V gene and leave the rest unexplained. This sample has about 200,000 clones in its table, and approximately 81% of those were observed once. Clones ranked in the top ten supply roughly 20% of the sample. The sequencing sample was made of peripheral blood. The receptors stem from a human donor in a cohort sampled during active COVID-19.

This chain uses TRBV7-8 with TRBJ1-6; tentative D call: TRBD1 (6 bases). V was shortened by 6 bases and J by 7 bases, with 19 bases between the two germline ends. This CDR3 is built from 16 residues. Germline lookup yields CDR1 SGHVS and CDR2 FQNEAQ. This chain's CDR3 is CASRERQGSRNSPLHF. Written as DNA, the CDR3 is TGTGCCAGCAGGGAGAGGCAGGGGTCGCGGAATTCACCCCTCCACTTT.

This clone was observed a few times. The rearrangement uses TRBV7-6 and TRBJ2-7; 8 nucleotides align to TRBD1. With 6 bases clipped from V and 1 base from J, the junction kept 8 bases outside the gene matches. The germline V gene has CDR1 SGHVS and CDR2 FNYEAQ. The CDR3 contains 15 residues. CDR3 sequence reads: CASSSTDRGSYEQYV. The CDR3 DNA reads TGTGCCAGCAGTTCCACCGACAGGGGTTCCTACGAGCAGTACGTC.

The chain recombines TRBV2 with TRBJ1-3, with 7 bases aligning to TRBD1. Unmatched junction bases numbered 13, after V lost 5 bases and J lost 0 bases. CDR3 length: 18 residues. Germline loops: CDR1 SNHLY, CDR2 FYNNEI. In DNA form, the CDR3 reads TGTGCCAGCAGTCACTCGGACAGGCCCGGAGGCTCTGGAAACACCATATATTTT. Its protein product is CASSHSDRPGGSGNTIYF.

This clone was seen once. This sequence joins TRBV12-5 and TRBJ1-1; 9 positions agree with TRBD1. Germline lookup yields CDR1 LGHNT and CDR2 FRNRAP. J was trimmed by 5 bases and V by 5 bases; bases with no gene match: 9. The CDR3 is 15 amino acids. Written as DNA, the CDR3 is TGTGCTAGTGGTCCCCCGGTGGACAGGGGAACTGAAGCTTTCTTT. Its translation: CASGPPVDRGTEAFF.

The chain is built from TRBV19 and TRBJ1-4; the match to TRBD1 covers 8 bases. The V gene end was trimmed by 4 bases and the J gene end by 8 bases; junction bases not matched to a gene: 9. Germline V lookup: CDR1 LNHDA, CDR2 SQIVND (reference sequence). CDR3 size: 15 residues. The CDR3 sequence: CASSTPGAGGEKLFF. The CDR3 DNA follows: TGTGCCAGTAGTACGCCCGGGGCAGGGGGCGAAAAACTGTTTTTT.

V is TRBV6-1 and J is TRBJ1-2, with TRBD1 as a possible D gene (5 bases). Germline V gives CDR1 MNHNS, CDR2 SASEGT. The germline V and J ends were trimmed by 1 base and 7 bases, with 13 bases remaining between them. This CDR3 has 14 residues. CDR3 nucleotides: TGTGCCAGCAGTGAAGGCAGGGCAGATTTTGGCTACACCTTC. This sequence encodes CASSEGRADFGYTF.

The rearrangement joins TRBV29-1 to TRBJ2-7, with D tentatively TRBD1 (5 bases). Germline-derived CDR1 and CDR2 are SQVTM and ANQGSEA. The germline V and J ends were trimmed by 2 bases and 3 bases, with 8 bases remaining between them. CDR3 length: 12 residues. The CDR3 bases are TGCAGCGTTGAAATCCAGGGCTACGAGCAGTACTTC. Translating gives CSVEIQGYEQYF.

The rearrangement joins TRBV6-6 to TRBJ2-1; 9 bases agree with TRBD1. J gave up 8 bases and V 5 bases, and 7 bases lay outside the gene matches. This CDR3 is 14 amino acids long. Germline values: CDR1 MNHNY, CDR2 SVGAGI (reference sequence). The CDR3 here is CASSDRGGIDEQFF. Written as DNA, the CDR3 is TGTGCCAGCAGTGACAGGGGGGGGATAGATGAGCAGTTCTTC.

This clone has at least ten counts. V gene TRBV14 combines with J gene TRBJ1-2; 11 positions match TRBD1. Germline CDR1 is SGHDN and CDR2 is FVKESK. V was clipped by 0 bases and J by 4 bases; unmatched bases: 7. There are 17 residues in the CDR3. The DNA for the CDR3 is TGTGCCAGCAGCCAAGATATTCCCGGGACAGGGGGCTATGGCTACACCTTC. Translating gives CASSQDIPGTGGYGYTF.

The DNA of the CDR3 is TGCGCCAGCAGCCCGTGGGGGACACAGGGCAGAGGGCAAGAGACCCAGTACTTC. This codes for CASSPWGTQGRGQETQYF. The chain employs TRBV5-1 and TRBJ2-5, with a possible D match to TRBD1 (6 bases). There are 18 residues in the CDR3. The V and J ends lost 4 bases and 2 bases respectively, with 24 bases between them. The germline CDR1 and CDR2 sequences are SGHRS and YFSETQ.

The rearrangement joins TRBV28 to TRBJ2-4; 7 nucleotides match TRBD1. V lost 5 bases and J lost 0; bases outside the gene matches: 1. The CDR3 runs 14 residues. Germline lookup yields CDR1 MDHEN and CDR2 SYDVKM. The DNA for the CDR3 is TGTGCCAGCAGTGAGGGGGCAGCCAAAAACATTCAGTACTTC. Translated: CASSEGAAKNIQYF.

The chain recombines TRBV19 with TRBJ1-2, with 10 bases that match TRBD1. CDR3 length: 13 amino acids. CDR1 LNHDA and CDR2 SQIVND come from the germline V gene (reference sequence). Trimming cost V 5 bases and J 6 bases; bases outside gene matches: 3. DNA for the CDR3: TGTGCCAGTAGTCCCGGGACAGGGGATGGCTACACCTTC. Protein product: CASSPGTGDGYTF.

The chain uses TRBV5-1 and TRBJ1-2, with a tentative D call TRBD1 (6 bases). CDR1 is SGHRS and CDR2 is YFSETQ in the germline V gene. Trimming shortened V by 4 bases and J by 2 bases, and 9 bases separated the two germline ends. The CDR3 runs to 13 residues. CDR3 DNA sequence: TGCGCCAGCAGCCCCAGGGGAAACTATGGCTACACCTTC. This codes for CASSPRGNYGYTF.

J is TRBJ1-2 and V is TRBV6-5; 11 bases map to TRBD1. V lost 5 bases and J lost 8; bases outside the gene matches: 4. This CDR3 has 13 residues. The V gene's germline CDR1 is MNHEY and CDR2 SVGAGI. The CDR3 nucleotides read TGTGCCAGCAGTCGGGACAGGGGGGGCGGCTACACCTTC. Its protein is CASSRDRGGGYTF.